Shown below are 22 T cell receptor beta chains from a single sample sequenced in a study of cytomegalovirus exposure and HLA in healthy donors. The PCR employed 60 Vbeta primers together with 13 Jbeta primers. Generated by immunoSEQ multiplex PCR, the TCRdb table keeps only in-frame clones and is missing some. The sample gives fewer than 200,000 clones, roughly 13% of which show up once; approximately 7.8% is in the top ten. The sample comprised PBMCs. The receptors stem from a man aged 50 to 59 in good health and CMV-seropositive.

CDR3 sequence: CASSSPPGPGNTEAFF. Written as DNA, the CDR3 is TGTGCCAGCAGTTCGCCCCCAGGGCCTGGGAACACTGAAGCTTTCTTT. This sequence joins TRBV27 and TRBJ1-1; a weak D match, TRBD1 (5 bases). CDR1 is MNHEY and CDR2 is SMNVEV in the germline V gene (reference sequence). The CDR3 totals 16 residues. The V and J ends lost 4 bases and 1 base respectively, with 16 bases between them.

The CDR3 reads CASSLRMNTEAFF. The CDR3 nucleotides are TGCGCCAGCAGTCTCAGGATGAACACTGAAGCTTTCTTT. The chain links TRBV5-1 to TRBJ1-1, with D uncertain. Trimming pared 5 bases from V and 0 bases from J, leaving 8 bases between. Germline CDR1 reads SGHRS; CDR2 reads YFSETQ. The CDR3 sequence is 13 residues long.

This clone showed up just a few times. This chain links TRBV4-1 with TRBJ2-7; TRBD1 aligns across 11 bases. CDR3 length equals 17 residues. Germline loops: CDR1 MGHRA, CDR2 YSYEKL. V shed 1 base and J 2 bases; nucleotides not matched to a gene: 7. CDR3 loop: CASSQGLPGQGAYEQYV. The CDR3 DNA follows: TGCGCCAGCAGCCAAGGGCTACCGGGACAGGGGGCCTACGAGCAGTACGTC.

The chain is built from TRBV2 and TRBJ2-7, with D maybe TRBD1 (6 bases). Germline V gene sequence: CDR1 SNHLY, CDR2 FYNNEI. This CDR3 has 15 amino acids. V lost 5 bases, J lost 2 bases, and 16 bases lay in between. The CDR3 DNA reads TGTGCCAGCAGTAGAACAGGGCAGGGGACCTACGAGCAGTACGTC. Protein: CASSRTGQGTYEQYV.

This clone was recorded a few times. V gene TRBV29-1 combines with J gene TRBJ2-1; 15 bases line up with TRBD2. The germline CDR1 and CDR2 sequences are SQVTM and ANQGSEA. With 5 bases clipped from V and 0 bases from J, the junction kept 5 bases outside the gene matches. This CDR3 region has 17 residues. CDR3 in DNA: TGCAGCGTTCTGGGACTAGCGGGGGGAAGCTCCTACAATGAGCAGTTCTTC. Its translation: CSVLGLAGGSSYNEQFF.

This clone was found a few times. The chain links TRBV5-4 to TRBJ1-2; D is uncertain. This CDR3 spans 14 amino acids. Per the germline V gene, CDR1 is SGHNT and CDR2 is YYREEE (reference sequence). The germline V and J ends were trimmed by 4 bases and 8 bases, with 18 bases remaining between them. CDR3 amino acids: CASSRWTLTGGYTF. DNA for the CDR3: TGTGCCAGCAGCCGCTGGACCCTCACGGGGGGCTACACCTTC.

The sample holds one count of this clone. CDR3 loop: CASSSRDSPLHF. The CDR3 bases are TGTGCCAGCAGTAGCAGGGATTCACCCCTCCACTTT. The chain employs TRBV27 and TRBJ1-6; maybe TRBD1 (5 bases). This CDR3 contains 12 residues. Trimming shortened V by 5 bases and J by 8 bases, and 7 bases separated the two germline ends. Germline V gene data show CDR1 as MNHEY and CDR2 as SMNVEV (reference sequence).

This clone was seen more than once but under ten times. The chain employs TRBV10-2 and TRBJ1-6, with TRBD1 matching over 8 bases. Germline lookup yields CDR1 WSHSY and CDR2 SAAADI. Losses at the gene ends were 5 bases for V and 9 bases for J; bases not matched to a gene: 0. The CDR3 has 12 amino acids. The CDR3 loop is CASSQGASPLHF. The DNA of the CDR3 is TGCGCCAGCAGTCAGGGGGCTTCACCCCTCCACTTT.

The chain carries TRBV9 and TRBJ1-2; D uncertain. V dropped 3 bases and J dropped 5 bases, with 14 bases sitting between them. Germline lookup yields CDR1 SGDLS and CDR2 YYNGEE. The CDR3 runs to 14 residues. The CDR3 here is CASSAADSGYGYTF. CDR3 nucleotide sequence: TGTGCCAGCAGCGCTGCGGACTCGGGTTATGGCTACACCTTC.

This clone was seen once. The rearrangement links TRBV21-1 to TRBJ2-1; TRBD2 is taken as the D call from the table, unchecked against the DNA. TRBV21-1 is noted as a pseudogene. The CDR3 is 16 residues long. The CDR3, as DNA: TGTGCCAGCAGCAGGACTAGCGGGGTCATCGTCCATGAGCAGTTCTTC. Translated: CASSRTSGVIVHEQFF.

The chain couples TRBV6-1 to TRBJ1-4; the match to TRBD1 covers 8 bases. Unmatched junction bases numbered 4, after V lost 5 bases and J lost 5 bases. The CDR3 contains 14 residues. Germline V lookup: CDR1 MNHNS, CDR2 SASEGT. The CDR3 DNA is TGTGCCAGCAGTCTCGGACAGGGCAATGAAAAACTGTTTTTT. It translates to CASSLGQGNEKLFF.

This clone has just a few counts. This chain connects TRBV5-6 to TRBJ1-1; D unresolved. Germline loops: CDR1 SGHDT, CDR2 YYEEEE. The CDR3 sequence is 15 residues long. V gave up 2 bases and J gave up 7 bases, with 18 bases separating them. CDR3 in amino acids: CASSFRSAGHDEAFF. In nucleotides, the CDR3 is TGTGCCAGCAGCTTTCGGTCGGCTGGGCACGATGAAGCTTTCTTT. Variable domain in full (rest from reference TRBV5-6 and TRBJ1-1): DAGVTQSPTHLIKTRGQQVTLRCSPKSGHDTVSWYQQALGQGPQFIFQYYEEEERQRGNFPDRFSGHQFPNYSSELNVNALLLGDSALYLCASSFRSAGHDEAFFGQGTRLTVV.

This clone was detected only a few times. CDR3 protein: CASSVGSSGGFDTQYF. CDR3 sequence (DNA): TGTGCCAGCAGCGTAGGGAGTAGCGGGGGTTTTGATACGCAGTATTTT. This chain links TRBV9 with TRBJ2-3, with 9 bases matching TRBD2. V dropped 0 bases and J dropped 6; count of bases not matched to a gene: 8. The V gene's germline CDR1 is SGDLS and CDR2 YYNGEE. The CDR3 totals 16 residues.

This clone was detected a few times. The gene calls are TRBV15 and TRBJ1-3; the D gene is possibly TRBD1 (5 bases). Trimming took 0 bases from V and 2 from J, leaving 14 bases between them. Germline V gene data show CDR1 as LNHNV and CDR2 as YYDKDF (reference sequence). This CDR3 comprises 17 residues. The CDR3 reads CATSRDWERGAGNTIYF. The CDR3 DNA is TGTGCCACCAGCAGAGATTGGGAAAGGGGTGCTGGAAACACCATATATTTT.

This clone was counted a few times. The chain links TRBV4-3 to TRBJ1-2; 8 nucleotides align to TRBD1. CDR3 size: 16 residues. J lost 4 bases, V lost 1 base, and 8 bases had no gene match. Germline values: CDR1 LGHNA, CDR2 YSLEER. CDR3 region: CASSQGRTGSIYGYTF. The CDR3 region has the DNA TGCGCCAGCAGCCAAGGGCGGACAGGGAGTATCTATGGCTACACCTTC.

V gene TRBV6-6 combines with J gene TRBJ1-2; D is undetermined. Germline CDR1 is MNHNY and CDR2 is SVGAGI (reference sequence). CDR3 length equals 14 residues. Trimming cost V 6 bases and J 5 bases, with 16 bases left between them. The CDR3 bases are TGTGCCAGCAGGGGAGGGCAGTTGGGATATGGCTACACCTTC. Translation gives CASRGGQLGYGYTF.

The chain joins TRBV27 to TRBJ1-3, with D possibly matching TRBD1 (5 bases). Germline CDR1 reads MNHEY; CDR2 reads SMNVEV (reference sequence). The CDR3 sequence is 17 residues long. The V gene lost 0 bases and the J gene lost 6 bases, with 18 bases spanning the gap. The DNA for the CDR3 is TGTGCCAGCAGTTTATCCCAGGGTGTAGGGGTGGAAAACACCATATATTTT. As protein: CASSLSQGVGVENTIYF.

This sequence joins TRBV11-3 and TRBJ2-1; 9 nucleotides match TRBD2. The junction had 1 base not matched to a gene; V was cut back by 3 bases and J by 4 bases. CDR3 length: 14 residues. Germline V gene data show CDR1 as SGHNT and CDR2 as YENEEA. CDR3: CASSLSGGYNEQFF. CDR3 sequence (DNA): TGTGCCAGCAGCTTGAGCGGGGGGTACAATGAGCAGTTCTTC.

V usage is TRBV12-5 and J usage is TRBJ2-2, with a possible D match to TRBD2 (6 bases). Germline-derived CDR1 and CDR2 are LGHNT and FRNRAP. The CDR3 sequence is 15 residues long. Trimming removed 6 bases at V and 0 bases at J, with 11 bases between. In DNA form, the CDR3 reads TGTGCTAGTGGAGCCGGGACTCCGAACACCGGGGAGCTGTTTTTT. It encodes CASGAGTPNTGELFF. Variable domain in full (rest from reference TRBV12-5 and TRBJ2-2): DARVTQTPRHKVTEMGQEVTMRCQPILGHNTVFWYRQTMMQGLELLAYFRNRAPLDDSGMPKDRFSAEMPDATLATLKIQPSEPRDSAVYFCASGAGTPNTGELFFGEGSRLTVL.

V is TRBV6-1 and J is TRBJ1-5; D might be TRBD1 (5 bases). Trimming pared 0 bases from V and 6 bases from J, leaving 9 bases between. The CDR3 totals 14 residues. Germline V CDR1 and CDR2: MNHNS, SASEGT. CDR3 sequence reads: CASSEARDGQPQHF. CDR3 DNA: TGTGCCAGCAGTGAAGCGCGGGACGGTCAGCCCCAGCATTTT.

This clone was seen only a few times. CDR3 sequence (DNA): TGTGCCAGCAGCCGAAAGGGACAAGACAATCAGCCCCAGCATTTT. Translating it yields CASSRKGQDNQPQHF. The chain combines TRBV7-2 with TRBJ1-5; D possibly corresponds to TRBD1 (6 bases). V shed 5 bases and J shed 3 bases, with 14 bases lying between them. This CDR3 is 15 amino acids long. From germline, CDR1 is SGHTA and CDR2 FQGNSA.

There are a few counts of this clone. The gene calls are TRBV9 and TRBJ2-3; no firm D call. Germline V gives CDR1 SGDLS, CDR2 YYNGEE. The CDR3 runs to 14 residues. V shed 3 bases and J shed 1 base, with 9 bases lying between them. CDR3 DNA: TGTGCCAGCAGCGCGGCAGGTCGCACAGATACGCAGTATTTT. Translation: CASSAAGRTDTQYF.